This T cell receptor beta chain was obtained from a study of blood T cell repertoires in COVID-19. Sequencing used immunoSEQ multiplex PCR; TCRdb keeps in-frame clones, though not all of them. In the table there are around 68,000 clones, around 86% of which are singletons. The CDR3 covers 13 residues. Germline assignment: CDR1 SGHNT and CDR2 YENEEA. Trimming took 7 bases from V and 0 from J, leaving 7 bases between them. Sequences were obtained from peripheral blood. The sequence was obtained from a man of 80 years or more with acute or convalescent COVID-19. The V call is TRBV11-3, the J call TRBJ1-3; D remains ambiguous. The CDR3 sequence is CASTRGSGNTIYF. The CDR3 DNA reads as TGTGCCAGCACCCGGGGCTCTGGAAACACCATATATTTT.